This T cell receptor (beta chain) was found in a study of cytomegalovirus exposure and HLA in healthy donors. PCR involved 60 Vbeta and 13 Jbeta primers. The repertoire was sequenced with immunoSEQ multiplex PCR; TCRdb's copy has only in-frame clones and lacks some. This table holds about 250,000 clones, around two thirds found once. V gave up 3 bases and J gave up 7 bases, with 15 bases separating them. Looked up from germline, CDR1 is MDHEN and CDR2 is SYDVKM. There are 14 residues in the CDR3. The sequencing sample was made of PBMCs. The chain recombines TRBV28 with TRBJ1-1; no clear D gene. The TCR sequence derives from a female donor in good health and CMV-seronegative. The CDR3 reads CASSLGWGAGEAFF. The CDR3, as DNA: TGTGCCAGCAGTTTGGGATGGGGAGCGGGTGAAGCTTTCTTT.